Following are 20 T cell receptor beta chains from one sample sequenced in a study of cytomegalovirus exposure and HLA in healthy donors. Both 60 Vbeta primers and 13 Jbeta primers went into the PCR. The method was immunoSEQ multiplex PCR; TCRdb's version includes in-frame clones alone and lacks a portion of them. The profile shows tens of thousands of clones, 72% of them singletons. Sequenced: PBMCs. These receptors were obtained from a woman aged 50 to 65 in good health and CMV-seronegative.

V and J are TRBV5-1 and TRBJ2-3; 7 bases map to TRBD2. The CDR3 is made up of 16 amino acids. Germline values: CDR1 SGHRS, CDR2 YFSETQ. J was trimmed by 7 bases and V by 0 bases; bases with no gene match: 11. CDR3 residues: CASSLAAGPQGNTQYF. The CDR3 bases are TGCGCCAGCAGCTTGGCAGCGGGACCCCAGGGAAATACGCAGTATTTT.

The V call is TRBV28, the J call TRBJ1-4, with a tentative D call TRBD1 (6 bases). Germline CDR1 is MDHEN and CDR2 is SYDVKM. There are 15 residues in the CDR3. The V end lost 1 base, the J end lost 5 bases, and 11 bases lay between the germline ends. CDR3 DNA sequence: TGTGCCAGCAGTTTATCGGGGGGCCGAAATGAAAAACTGTTTTTT. Its translation is CASSLSGGRNEKLFF.

The chain recombines TRBV4-2 with TRBJ2-1, with 8 bases that match TRBD2. The CDR3 spans 14 residues. CDR1 LGHNA and CDR2 YNFKEQ come from the germline V gene. The J segment lost 3 bases and the V segment lost 6 bases, leaving 4 bases of the junction unmatched. The CDR3, as DNA: TGTGCCAGCAGTGGTAGCGGGAACTACAATGAGCAGTTCTTC. Residues: CASSGSGNYNEQFF.

The chain employs TRBV6-5 and TRBJ1-1; maybe TRBD1 (5 bases). V lost 6 bases, J lost 0 bases, and 14 bases lay in between. CDR1 is MNHEY, CDR2 SVGAGI, per germline. The CDR3 is made up of 15 amino acids. DNA of the CDR3: TGTGCCAGCAGGTACGGACATTTCATGAACACTGAAGCTTTCTTT. Protein sequence: CASRYGHFMNTEAFF.

The chain carries TRBV19 and TRBJ2-6; 7 nucleotides agree with TRBD1. The CDR3 totals 16 residues. Per the germline V gene, CDR1 is LNHDA and CDR2 is SQIVND (reference sequence). J lost 2 bases, V lost 5 bases, and 6 bases had no gene match. DNA of the CDR3: TGTGCCAGTAGTCCCGGGACAGCTCCTGGGGCCAACGTCCTGACTTTC. It is translated as CASSPGTAPGANVLTF. The full variable domain, completed using reference TRBV19 and TRBJ2-6, is DGGITQSPKYLFRKEGQNVTLSCEQNLNHDAMYWYRQDPGQGLRLIYYSQIVNDFQKGDIAEGYSVSREKKESFPLTVTSAQKNPTAFYLCASSPGTAPGANVLTFGAGSRLTVL.

The rearrangement uses TRBV2 and TRBJ1-2, with D perhaps matching TRBD1 (6 bases). Looked up from germline, CDR1 is SNHLY and CDR2 is FYNNEI. The CDR3 spans 12 residues. V lost 8 bases, J lost 8 bases, and 15 bases lay in between. The CDR3 sequence: CASRGGASGYTF. The CDR3 bases are TGTGCCAGCCGCGGGGGGGCATCGGGCTACACCTTC.

This clone was seen a single time. The genes are TRBV7-3 and TRBJ2-3; D remains ambiguous. Looked up from germline, CDR1 is SGHTA and CDR2 is FQGTGA. Trimming shortened V by 7 bases and J by 6 bases, and 11 bases separated the two germline ends. The CDR3 is 12 amino acids. This chain's CDR3 is CASTNSLDTQYF. CDR3 DNA sequence: TGTGCCAGCACCAATTCACTGGATACGCAGTATTTT.

J is TRBJ2-5 and V is TRBV7-3, with 9 bases fitting TRBD1. The trim removed 4 bases at V and 6 bases at J, leaving 3 bases unmatched. Germline-derived CDR1 and CDR2 are SGHTA and FQGTGA. This CDR3 has 13 residues. In DNA form, the CDR3 reads TGTGCCAGCAGCTCCGGACAGGGGAAGACCCAGTACTTC. Amino acid sequence: CASSSGQGKTQYF.

The rearrangement links TRBV7-6 to TRBJ1-1; D may be TRBD1 (5 bases). There are 14 residues in the CDR3. Germline values: CDR1 SGHVS, CDR2 FNYEAQ. V lost 5 bases and J lost 6, with 16 bases in between. CDR3 bases: TGTGCCAGCAGCCCGACGCCGACAGATTCTGAAGCTTTCTTT. It encodes CASSPTPTDSEAFF.

The chain carries TRBV7-8 and TRBJ1-1; perhaps TRBD1 as D (5 bases). The V gene lost 5 bases and the J gene lost 0 bases, with 10 bases spanning the gap. The CDR3 is made up of 14 amino acids. Germline CDR1 and CDR2: SGHVS and FQNEAQ. CDR3 sequence reads: CASSPQGMNTEAFF. DNA for the CDR3: TGTGCCAGCAGCCCGCAGGGTATGAACACTGAAGCTTTCTTT.

The CDR3 reads CASSLGGGGDRVYGYTF. CDR3 sequence (DNA): TGTGCCAGCAGTTTGGGGGGGGGCGGAGACAGAGTCTATGGCTACACCTTC. The V gene is TRBV28, the J gene TRBJ1-2, with D perhaps matching TRBD1 (6 bases). V lost 3 bases, J lost 4 bases, and 21 bases lay in between. The CDR3 has 17 amino acids. Per the germline V gene, CDR1 is MDHEN and CDR2 is SYDVKM.

The genes are TRBV19 and TRBJ1-5; D not certain. The germline V gene encodes CDR1 LNHDA and CDR2 SQIVND (reference sequence). There are 15 residues in the CDR3. V was pared by 4 bases and J by 0 bases, with 10 bases between. The CDR3 DNA is TGTGCCAGTAGTACCACTATATATAGCAATCAGCCCCAGCATTTT. Its protein is CASSTTIYSNQPQHF.

Comment on this clone: A junction end diverges from the germline sequence, so it may reflect a read error. J is TRBJ1-1 and V is TRBV5-1, with D possibly being TRBD1 (6 bases). This CDR3 is built from 15 residues. Germline CDR1 and CDR2: SGHRS and YFSETQ. CDR3 amino acids: CGSSLEGRGLAEAFF. CDR3 nucleotide sequence: TGCGGCAGCAGCTTGGAAGGTAGGGGGTTGGCTGAAGCTTTCTTT.

V usage is TRBV2 and J usage is TRBJ2-1, with a weak D call TRBD2 (5 bases). This CDR3 is built from 17 residues. The V gene's germline CDR1 is SNHLY and CDR2 FYNNEI. V was cut by 7 bases and J by 0 bases, with 19 bases left in between. The CDR3 region is CASTMGGPSSSYNEQFF. The CDR3 coding sequence is TGTGCCAGCACCATGGGCGGGCCGTCGAGCTCCTACAATGAGCAGTTCTTC.

This clone was recorded a few times. V gene TRBV29-1 combines with J gene TRBJ1-4; D is uncertain. Germline-derived CDR1 and CDR2 are SQVTM and ANQGSEA. The CDR3 totals 16 residues. The V gene lost 1 base and the J gene lost 3 bases, with 15 bases spanning the gap. CDR3 residues: CSVEGLPGESNEKLFF. CDR3 coding DNA: TGCAGCGTTGAAGGCCTGCCCGGAGAGTCTAATGAAAAACTGTTTTTT. Full variable domain (missing parts from reference TRBV29-1 and TRBJ1-4): SAVISQKPSRDICQRGTSLTIQCQVDSQVTMMFWYRQQPGQSLTLIATANQGSEATYESGFVIDKFPISRPNLTFSTLTVSNMSPEDSSIYLCSVEGLPGESNEKLFFGSGTQLSVL.

The genes are TRBV7-2 and TRBJ2-1; TRBD2 might be the D (6 bases). Trimming took 0 bases from V and 8 from J, leaving 14 bases between them. Germline V gene sequence: CDR1 SGHTA, CDR2 FQGNSA. The CDR3 loop spans 15 amino acids. CDR3 in amino acids: CASSLARPGVYEQFF. CDR3 DNA sequence: TGTGCCAGCAGCTTAGCGAGGCCGGGAGTCTATGAGCAGTTCTTC. The full variable domain, rest sourced from reference TRBV7-2 and TRBJ2-1, is GAGVSQSPSNKVTEKGKDVELRCDPISGHTALYWYRQSLGQGLEFLIYFQGNSAPDKSGLPSDRFSAERTGGSVSTLTIQRTQQEDSAVYLCASSLARPGVYEQFFGPGTRLTVL.

The J gene is TRBJ2-5, the V gene TRBV9; TRBD1 might be the D (6 bases). Trimming took 4 bases from V and 2 from J, leaving 12 bases between them. This CDR3 has 14 residues. Germline assignment: CDR1 SGDLS and CDR2 YYNGEE. CDR3 protein: CASSPGTIQETQYF. CDR3 DNA sequence: TGTGCCAGCAGCCCGGGGACAATTCAAGAGACCCAGTACTTC.

The V and J genes are TRBV5-1 and TRBJ2-1, with 7 bases that match TRBD1. The CDR3 is made up of 14 amino acids. Germline V gene sequence: CDR1 SGHRS, CDR2 YFSETQ. Trimming removed 7 bases from V and 2 bases from J; junction bases left unmatched: 6. CDR3 in DNA: TGCGCCAGCGTCGGGACAGTACCCTACAATGAGCAGTTCTTC. This sequence encodes CASVGTVPYNEQFF.

This clone was seen many times. V gene TRBV7-8 combines with J gene TRBJ2-7; 7 bases agree with TRBD2. From germline, CDR1 is SGHVS and CDR2 FQNEAQ. The V gene end was trimmed by 0 bases and the J gene end by 1 base; junction bases not matched to a gene: 3. This CDR3 comprises 15 residues. CDR3: CASSLASGPSYEQYF. The CDR3 DNA sequence: TGTGCCAGCAGCTTAGCTAGCGGGCCTTCCTACGAGCAGTACTTC.

The V gene is TRBV6-1, the J gene TRBJ1-5; 7 nucleotides agree with TRBD1. The length of the CDR3 is 13 residues. Germline V lookup: CDR1 MNHNS, CDR2 SASEGT. With V trimmed by 6 bases and J by 7 bases, 6 bases remained unmatched. CDR3 in amino acids: CASSGTTGQPQHF. The CDR3 bases are TGTGCCAGCAGCGGTACGACAGGGCAGCCCCAGCATTTT.